This entry features one T cell receptor (beta chain) sequence. At one boundary the junction diverges from the germline segment, which might be a read error. Germline loops: CDR1 SGHAT, CDR2 FQNNGV. This CDR3 has 11 residues. This table comes from immunoSEQ multiplex PCR, and its TCRdb copy is limited to in-frame clones, with some not included. The table lists roughly 150,000 clones, roughly 85% of them singletons, with about 8% in the top ten. These data belong to a study of T cell responses to AZD1222 COVID-19 vaccine. This clonotype originated in an adult in good health. The starting material was peripheral blood, obtained on day 0 of AZD1222 vaccination. The chain is built from TRBV11-2 and TRBJ1-3; D call uncertain. CDR3 sequence reads: CASRIGDTIYF. The CDR3 DNA sequence: TGTGCCAGCCGTATTGGAGACACCATATATTTT.